This TCR beta chain was retrieved from a study of beta chain features in type 1 diabetes (dated by TCRdb to 2017 to 2018). For the wider study: No differences in mean age, gender distribution, total cell number or subset yield were found between patients and healthy donors. Across all samples, some 100,000,000 sorted cells were examined, and cell number per subset correlated strongly with RNA yield. The study compared TCRB repertoires of sorted circulating CD4+ T cell subsets between recently diagnosed type 1 diabetes patients and matched healthy donors. Regulatory and stem cell-like memory subsets were isolated from only 8 patients and about 8 healthy donors, whereas naive and central memory subsets came from all 30 or so donors.

This clone was recorded a few times. The clone's antigen remains unknown. There are no base qualities to consult, and no much larger clone falls within one base. On the study overall, not on this receptor specifically: In all four CD4+ subsets, TCRB CDR3 length was moderately but significantly shorter in type 1 diabetes patients. At VDJ recombination sites, type 1 diabetes patients had fewer insertions and more deleted nucleotides, which implies abnormalities in thymic rearrangement. Naive, central memory and regulatory TCRB repertoires appeared more similar among patients than among healthy donors. Because cDNA was sequenced instead of genomic DNA, highly expressing activated cells could be over-represented, though the groups showed no difference in activation or CD3 levels. PCR may preferentially amplify shorter templates, but because patient and control samples were amplified and corrected together, any resulting skew would affect both groups equally. HLA sub-analyses involved small numbers of individuals, so any influence of HLA type on TCRB rearrangement remained unresolved.

The High Capacity cDNA Reverse Transcription Kit was used to reverse transcribe all of the isolated RNA, meaning that expressed TCRB transcripts were what got sequenced. Deep immunoSEQ sequencing was performed on naive, central memory and regulatory T cell samples, with an average of roughly 3.3 million total reads per sample. Sorted cells were lysed in RLT buffer, and RNA was extracted using DNase-treated RNeasy Micro or Mini kits according to cell number. Each cell subset was processed on its own to prevent cross-contamination, while patient and healthy donor samples were processed together. The immunoSEQ multiplex PCR was used to amplify TCRB sequences from cDNA, yielding 87-bp fragments that span the CDR3 region. Sequencing of the amplicons was performed on the Illumina HiSeq platform. The original methods were these. Synthetic template baselines were used to correct PCR bias computationally, reads within Hamming distance 2 were collapsed together, and singletons that could not be merged were discarded. Reads were aligned against IMGT to assign V, D and J genes, CDR3 length and insertions or deletions at six rearrangement sites. Clonotype counts were normalized to sorted cell number within each subset before computing true diversity and Gini coefficients with the tcR R package. Repertoire sharing was quantified using the overlap coefficient calculated on TCRB nucleotide sequences. As a proxy for the pre-selection repertoire, out-of-frame TCRB sequences from naive cells were analyzed. TCRdb carries this immuneACCESS record with in-frame sequences only. Its versions omit some clonotypes, under half of them owing to an unresolved V gene in the studies checked, with the rest unexplained. V and J calls plus clone size are reproduced from that table; the DNA served to infer D and trimming. The table for this sample lists about 250,000 clones; 14% of them were counted only once. The ten largest clonotypes hold more than 0.02% of the sample.

Each donor gave one peripheral blood draw, roughly 110 mL on average, collected into heparinised tubes. A BD FACSAria II was used to sort naive, central memory, regulatory and stem cell-like memory CD4+ T cells with a panel that included CD45RO, CCR7, CD25, CD127, CD95 and CD27. All sorted populations exceeded 95% purity. PBMCs were separated immediately by Lymphoprep density gradient centrifugation and were stained directly, without being cultured. So that batch effects would be minimized, each experiment stained and sorted samples in pairs, pairing one healthy donor with one patient. What was sequenced was naive CD4+ T cells from blood. According to the study, the label for this sample's cell subset or site signals: true naive CD4+ T cells. This sequence originates from a woman in her 40s in good health.

The CDR3: CATDRDTEAFF. At the DNA level, the sequence is TGTGCCACCGACAGGGACACTGAAGCTTTCTTT. Recombination joined TRBV11-2 with TRBJ1-1, and TRBD1 aligns with 7 junction nucleotides. The germline V gene supplies CDR1 SGHAT and CDR2 FQNNGV. V ends up 10 bases short and J 3 bases short, with an unmatched junction base count of 2. Reading from cysteine to phenylalanine, the CDR3 counts 11 amino acids. Only the CDR3 DNA is retained, 33 bases long and in frame from the first base.